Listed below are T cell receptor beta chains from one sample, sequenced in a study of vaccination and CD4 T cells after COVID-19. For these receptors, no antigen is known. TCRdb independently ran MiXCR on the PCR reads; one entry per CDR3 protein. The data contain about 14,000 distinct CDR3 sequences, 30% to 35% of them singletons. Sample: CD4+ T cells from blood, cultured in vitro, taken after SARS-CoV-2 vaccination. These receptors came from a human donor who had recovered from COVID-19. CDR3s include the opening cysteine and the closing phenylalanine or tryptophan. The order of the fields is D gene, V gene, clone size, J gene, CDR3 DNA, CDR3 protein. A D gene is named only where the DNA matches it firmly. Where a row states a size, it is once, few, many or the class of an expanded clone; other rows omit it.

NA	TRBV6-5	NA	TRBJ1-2	TGTGCCAGCAGTTACTCGAAGTTAGGGGAGGAGTACTATGGCTACACCTTC	CASSYSKLGEEYYGYTF
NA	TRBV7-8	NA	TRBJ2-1	TGTGCCAGCAGCTTAAGGGGTCGGCCGGGGCAGTTCTTC	CASSLRGRPGQFF
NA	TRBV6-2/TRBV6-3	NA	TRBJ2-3	TGTGCCAGCAGTTCCGTCCTGCAGCCAAATAGCACAGATACGCAGTATTTT	CASSSVLQPNSTDTQYF
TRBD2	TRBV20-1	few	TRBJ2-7	TGCAGTGCTAGAGACCCAGCGGGAGGCTCCTACGAGCAGTACTTC	CSARDPAGGSYEQYF
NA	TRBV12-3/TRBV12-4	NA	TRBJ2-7	TGTGCCAGCAGTCCCCGGGTGGGCGAGCAGTACTTC	CASSPRVGEQYF
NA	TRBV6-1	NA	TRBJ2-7	TGTGCCAGCAGCAGAGACAGAATTAAACAGTACTTC	CASSRDRIKQYF
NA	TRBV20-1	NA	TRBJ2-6	TGCAGTGCTAGAGATTTAGGGGCCAACGTCCTGACTTTC	CSARDLGANVLTF
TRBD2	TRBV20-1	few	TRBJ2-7	TGCAGTGCGCCCCGTAGCGGGACCTTCTACGAGCAGTACTTC	CSAPRSGTFYEQYF
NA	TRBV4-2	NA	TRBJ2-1	TGTGCCAGCAGCCAAGATCGTTCCAGCTCCTACAATGAGCAGTTCTTC	CASSQDRSSSYNEQFF
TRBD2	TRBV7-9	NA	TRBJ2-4	TGTGCCAGCAGCTCCCAAGGACTAGCGCCGAACATTCAGTACTTC	CASSSQGLAPNIQYF
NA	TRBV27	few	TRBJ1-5	TGTGCCAGCAGTTTGTACCCTTATCAGCCCCAGCATTTT	CASSLYPYQPQHF
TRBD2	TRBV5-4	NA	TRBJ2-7	TGTGCCAGCAGAAGGGCGGGAGGCCCGGGGGAGCAGTACTTC	CASRRAGGPGEQYF
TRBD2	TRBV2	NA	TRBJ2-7	TGTGCCGGCCTGGGACTAGCGGGTTCCTACGAGCAGTACTTC	CAGLGLAGSYEQYF
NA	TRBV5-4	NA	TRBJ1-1	TGTGCCAGCAGCTTCTCCGCTAACACTGAAGCTTTCTTT	CASSFSANTEAFF
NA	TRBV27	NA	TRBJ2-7	TGTGCCAGCAGTTTGGCTAGTTTGGACGAGCAGTACTTC	CASSLASLDEQYF
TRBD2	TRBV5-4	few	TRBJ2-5	TGTGCCAGCAGCGCTAGCGGGGGGTGGGAAGAGACCCAGTACTTC	CASSASGGWEETQYF
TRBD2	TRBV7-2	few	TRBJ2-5	TGTGCCAGCAGCGCACGACTAGCGGGCAGGGAGACCCAGTACTTC	CASSARLAGRETQYF
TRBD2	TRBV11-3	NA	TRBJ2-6	TGTGCCAGCAGCTTAGGGAGGGGACTAGCGGGAGGGTTATCTGGGGCCAACGTCCTGACTTTC	CASSLGRGLAGGLSGANVLTF
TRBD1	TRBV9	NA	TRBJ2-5	TGTGCCAGCAGCGCAACCGGGACAGGGGTGGGGGACCAGTACTTC	CASSATGTGVGDQYF
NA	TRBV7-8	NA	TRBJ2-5	TGTGCCAGCAGCTTACGACAAGAGACCCAGTACTTC	CASSLRQETQYF
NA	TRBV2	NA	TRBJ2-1	TGTGCCAGCAGTGGGGGGGAATACAATGAGCAGTTCTTC	CASSGGEYNEQFF
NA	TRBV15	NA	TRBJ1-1	TGTGCCACCAGCAGAGATGGCCCCTTGAACACTGAAGCTTTCTTT	CATSRDGPLNTEAFF
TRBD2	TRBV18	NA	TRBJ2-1	TGTGCCAGCTCGCAGCGGGAGGGCAGGGACGATGAGCAGTTCTTC	CASSQREGRDDEQFF
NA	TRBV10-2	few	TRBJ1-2	TGCGCCAGCAGTTCTCCAAACGGGGTCGGCTACACCTTC	CASSSPNGVGYTF
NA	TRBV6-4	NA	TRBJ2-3	TGTGCCAGCAGTGTTGACAGCACAGATACGCAGTATTTT	CASSVDSTDTQYF
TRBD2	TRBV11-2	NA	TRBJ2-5	TGTGCCAGCAGCTACTCTGCGGGGGGGCGCGGGACCCAGTACTTC	CASSYSAGGRGTQYF
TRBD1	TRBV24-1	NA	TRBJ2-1	TGTGCCACCAGTGAAAACAAGGGGGCACTCTACAATGAGCAGTTCTTC	CATSENKGALYNEQFF
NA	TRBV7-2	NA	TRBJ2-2	TGTGCCAGCAGCCCCTCCCTAGCGAGAAGGGGCACCGGGGAGCTGTTTTTT	CASSPSLARRGTGELFF
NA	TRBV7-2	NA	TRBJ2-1	TGTGCCAGCAGCTTCCGGGACTTGAAAAATGAGCAGTTCTTC	CASSFRDLKNEQFF
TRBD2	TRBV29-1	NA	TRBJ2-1	TGCAGCGTCGTAGCGGGAGCATACAATGAGCAGTTCTTC	CSVVAGAYNEQFF
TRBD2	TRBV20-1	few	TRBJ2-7	TGCAGTGCTAGCGGAGCTAGCGGGAGTCTCGCGTACGAGCAGTACTTC	CSASGASGSLAYEQYF
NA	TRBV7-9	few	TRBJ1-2	TGTGCCAGCAGCTTGACCGGAATTCGGGATGGCTACACCTTC	CASSLTGIRDGYTF
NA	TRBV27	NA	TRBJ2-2	TGTGCCAGCACCCCCATAATGGGTGGGGTAAGAACCGGGGAGCTGTTTTTT	CASTPIMGGVRTGELFF
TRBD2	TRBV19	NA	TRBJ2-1	TGTGCCATAGGGCAGCGGGAGGGGGGGTACAATGAGCAGTTCTTC	CAIGQREGGYNEQFF
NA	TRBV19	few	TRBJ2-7	TGTGCCAGTAGTATTTCACCCCCAGGAGTCTACGAGCAGTACTTC	CASSISPPGVYEQYF
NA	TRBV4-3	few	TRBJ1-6	TGCGCCAGCAGCCGAGATCAGGATTATAATTCACCCCTCCACTTT	CASSRDQDYNSPLHF
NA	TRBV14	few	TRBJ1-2	TGTGCCAGCAGCCAAGGAGCCTCCTGGCGAGGCTACACCTTC	CASSQGASWRGYTF
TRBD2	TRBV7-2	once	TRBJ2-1	TGTGCCAGCAGCCGTACCCAAAGCGGGAGACGTAATGAGCAGTTCTTC	CASSRTQSGRRNEQFF
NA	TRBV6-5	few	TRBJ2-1	TGTGCCAGCAGTTACTCCAGTCGCCTGCAGTTCTTC	CASSYSSRLQFF
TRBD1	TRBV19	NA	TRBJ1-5	TGTGCCAGTAGTATAAGGGTCCGGGACAGGGGACAATCAGCCCAGCATTTT	CASSIRVRDRGQSAQHF
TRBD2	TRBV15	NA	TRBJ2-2	TGTGCCACCAGCAGAGACAAAGCCGGGACTAGCCGCGGGGAGCTGTTTTTT	CATSRDKAGTSRGELFF
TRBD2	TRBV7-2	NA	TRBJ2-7	TGTGCCAGCAGCTTTGGACTAGGGAGCTCCTACGAGCAGTACTTC	CASSFGLGSSYEQYF
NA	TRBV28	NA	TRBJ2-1	TGTGCCAGCAGTTTAGAAGCATCCCGTGAGCAGTTCTTC	CASSLEASREQFF
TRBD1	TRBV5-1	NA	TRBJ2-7	TGCGCCAGCAGCCCCGGGACAGGGAGGGAGGAGCAGTACTTC	CASSPGTGREEQYF
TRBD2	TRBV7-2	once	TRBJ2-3	TGTGCCAGCAGGGTTACTAGCGGGAGGGGTGATACGCAGTATTTT	CASRVTSGRGDTQYF
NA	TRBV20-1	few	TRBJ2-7	TGCAGTGCTCCCGTTAGCCAACAGTACTTC	CSAPVSQQYF